The 13 T cell receptor beta chains below come from one sample, sequenced in a study of control samples from healthy donors and cancer patients. Data came from immunoSEQ multiplex PCR; TCRdb stores just in-frame clones and leaves some out. Altogether tens of thousands of clones are present, roughly nine tenths being singletons, with the ten largest covering 1.6%. The source material was PBMCs. The receptors here all came from a man in his forties with colorectal cancer.

This chain connects TRBV19 to TRBJ2-2; no firm D call. V was shortened by 4 bases and J by 5 bases, with 5 bases between the two germline ends. The length of the CDR3 is 12 residues. The germline V gene has CDR1 LNHDA and CDR2 SQIVND (reference sequence). This CDR3 is CASSKGTGELFF. DNA of the CDR3: TGTGCCAGTAGTAAAGGAACCGGGGAGCTGTTTTTT.

This clone appeared once. V is TRBV5-1 and J is TRBJ2-3; D call uncertain. V lost 0 bases to trimming and J lost 3 bases, with 8 bases between them. The V gene's germline CDR1 is SGHRS and CDR2 YFSETQ. CDR3 length: 14 residues. The CDR3 reads CASSLAVGTDTQYF. The DNA of the CDR3 is TGCGCCAGCAGCTTGGCCGTCGGAACAGATACGCAGTATTTT. The variable domain in full, completed from reference TRBV5-1 and TRBJ2-3, reads KAGVTQTPRYLIKTRGQQVTLSCSPISGHRSVSWYQQTPGQGLQFLFEYFSETQRNKGNFPGRFSGRQFSNSRSEMNVSTLELGDSALYLCASSLAVGTDTQYFGPGTRLTVL.

CDR3 protein: CASSAPDRGEVGYTF. The DNA of the CDR3 is TGTGCCAGCAGCGCCCCGGACAGGGGGGAGGTGGGCTACACCTTC. The chain couples TRBV7-9 to TRBJ1-2; 10 bases map to TRBD1. Germline values: CDR1 SEHNR, CDR2 FQNEAQ (reference sequence). The CDR3 extends over 15 amino acids. V was clipped by 5 bases and J by 8 bases; unmatched bases: 11.

The rearrangement uses TRBV13 and TRBJ1-1; D unresolved. V was trimmed by 2 bases and J by 8 bases, leaving 12 bases between them. The CDR3 consists of 13 residues. Germline CDR1 reads PRHDT; CDR2 reads FYEKMQ (reference sequence). For the CDR3, the DNA is TGTGCCAGCAGCTTAAACTGGCTCCAGGAAGCTTTCTTT. It encodes CASSLNWLQEAFF.

The chain uses TRBV19 and TRBJ1-2; D is undetermined. Germline CDR1 LNHDA, CDR2 SQIVND (reference sequence). Deletions cut 1 base from V and 0 bases from J, with 12 bases between. There are 16 residues in the CDR3. The DNA for the CDR3 is TGTGCCAGTAGTATAGCTTTGACTCTTGCTAACTATGGCTACACCTTC. It encodes CASSIALTLANYGYTF.

This chain uses TRBV2 with TRBJ2-2; a possible D gene is TRBD1 (6 bases). Germline lookup yields CDR1 SNHLY and CDR2 FYNNEI. This CDR3 region has 14 residues. V dropped 8 bases and J dropped 1 base, with 11 bases sitting between them. CDR3 DNA sequence: TGTGCCAGCCGACAGGTTCTGAACACCGGGGAGCTGTTTTTT. Translated, it gives CASRQVLNTGELFF.

In this sample, this clone turned up once. This rearrangement joins TRBV29-1 to TRBJ2-5, with TRBD1 matching 7 bases. V was pared by 7 bases and J by 5 bases, with 10 bases of the junction left unmatched. CDR1 and CDR2 (germline): SQVTM, ANQGSEA. The CDR3 totals 13 residues. In DNA, the CDR3 is TGCAGCGCCTGGACAGGTGGTGTTGAGACCCAGTACTTC. As protein: CSAWTGGVETQYF.

About this clone itself: At one end the junction does not follow the germline gene, possibly because of a read error. V is TRBV6-2 or TRBV6-3 and J is TRBJ2-1; TRBD2 aligns across 12 bases. Germline V lookup: CDR1 MNHEY, CDR2 SVGEGT. CDR3 size: 11 residues. The CDR3 DNA reads as TGTGCCAGCAGTTCGGGACTAGCGGGCCTCTTC. Amino acid sequence: CASSSGLAGLF.

The gene calls are TRBV28 and TRBJ2-7, with 13 bases aligning to TRBD2. This CDR3 has 17 residues. The germline V gene has CDR1 MDHEN and CDR2 SYDVKM. With 3 bases clipped from V and 2 bases from J, the junction kept 7 bases outside the gene matches. CDR3 bases: TGTGCCAGCAGTTTTTATAAACTAGCGGGAGGGCCCTACGAGCAGTACTTC. This codes for CASSFYKLAGGPYEQYF.

V and J are TRBV2 and TRBJ2-3; D gene unclear. This CDR3 spans 14 amino acids. Germline V gene sequence: CDR1 SNHLY, CDR2 FYNNEI. The V end lost 3 bases, the J end lost 7 bases, and 14 bases lay between the germline ends. In DNA form, the CDR3 reads TGTGCCAGCAGTGACAGCCCCAAGGGAAATACGCAGTATTTT. Protein product: CASSDSPKGNTQYF.

This clone was recorded a few times. Relative to the germline gene, one junction end is altered; a read error may explain this. The rearrangement links TRBV7-7 to TRBJ2-5; either TRBD1 or TRBD2 may supply D (6 bases each). This CDR3 has 15 amino acids. Germline V CDR1 and CDR2: SSHAT, FNYEAQ (reference sequence). CDR3: CASRPYAGQEETQYF. CDR3 nucleotides: TGTGCTAGCAGACCTTACGCGGGACAAGAAGAGACCCAGTACTTC.

J is TRBJ2-7 and V is TRBV6-1; 10 nucleotides agree with TRBD1. The CDR3 sequence is 19 residues long. Trimming removed 0 bases from V and 0 bases from J; junction bases left unmatched: 11. From germline, CDR1 is MNHNS and CDR2 SASEGT. Here the CDR3 reads CASSEAGIGTGDISYEQYF. The CDR3 nucleotides read TGTGCCAGCAGTGAAGCAGGAATCGGGACAGGGGATATCTCCTACGAGCAGTACTTC.

The genes are TRBV9 and TRBJ2-2; D gene ambiguous. Trimming took 0 bases from V and 4 from J, leaving 4 bases between them. This CDR3 is built from 13 residues. The germline V gene encodes CDR1 SGDLS and CDR2 YYNGEE. The CDR3 sequence: CASSVVPTGELFF. CDR3 sequence (DNA): TGTGCCAGCAGCGTAGTACCCACCGGGGAGCTGTTTTTT.